This T cell receptor beta chain was documented in a study of CD8+ T cells in alopecia areata. General study findings and limits: Lesional scalp displayed greater clonality than normal scalp, most notably in alopecia totalis/universalis.

In each case, RNA was isolated and then reverse transcribed into cDNA as the sequencing template. Repertoires were generated with immunoSEQ multiplex PCR, while TCRdb's copy carries only in-frame clones and drops some. The sample has about 190,000 clones; approximately 60% are singletons. Of note for this clone: Its antigen remains unknown.

The treatment: oral pan-JAK inhibitor, 5-10 mg twice daily. CDR1 is SGHRS, CDR2 YFSETQ, per germline. This CDR3 contains 13 residues. The V gene lost 5 bases and the J gene lost 0 bases, with 8 bases spanning the gap. The origin of this receptor is a human donor with alopecia areata. The genes are TRBV5-1 and TRBJ1-2; D call uncertain. This material consisted of CD4+ T cells sorted from blood, taken at week 4, from a patient treated with tofacitinib. In DNA form, the CDR3 reads TGCGCCAGCAGTACAGATGCTAACTATGGCTACACCTTC. Translation gives CASSTDANYGYTF. The whole variable domain, filled in from reference TRBV5-1 and TRBJ1-2, reads KAGVTQTPRYLIKTRGQQVTLSCSPISGHRSVSWYQQTPGQGLQFLFEYFSETQRNKGNFPGRFSGRQFSNSRSEMNVSTLELGDSALYLCASSTDANYGYTFGSGTRLTVV.